The sequence of this TCR beta chain was determined in a study of blood T cell repertoires in COVID-19. The CDR3 is 15 amino acids. Germline loops: CDR1 SEHNR, CDR2 FQNEAQ (reference sequence). V lost 1 base and J lost 4, with 10 bases in between. The data were produced by immunoSEQ multiplex PCR, yet TCRdb's version contains in-frame clones alone and is incomplete. The table records 100,000 or so clones, around 90% of them present only once. J is TRBJ2-2 and V is TRBV7-9; TRBD2 is a possible D gene (5 bases). This clonotype was obtained from a human donor with active COVID-19. The donor label of this sample is uncertain. Specimen: peripheral blood. CDR3 DNA sequence: TGTGCCAGCAGCTTAGTAGAGGGCGGCACCGGGGAGCTGTTTTTT. Translated, it gives CASSLVEGGTGELFF.